This TCR beta chain was obtained from a study of neurological immune-mediated disorders. The CDR3 spans 12 residues. Germline-derived CDR1 and CDR2 are MNHEY and SVGEGT. V was cut by 6 bases and J by 6 bases, with 8 bases left in between. Every sequencing run gave over 200 million TCR-beta sequences, taken from 15-18 subjects. TCRdb processed the 5' RACE reads anew with MiXCR; each CDR3 protein has one entry. This table holds around 71,000 distinct CDR3 sequences, approximately 14% found once. The time point denotes: longitudinal time-point 1 (baseline). This clonotype was seen repeatedly, ten times or more.

The chain is built from TRBV6-2 or TRBV6-3 and TRBJ2-2, with D unclear. Source material: PBMCs. This receptor was taken from a female donor with HTLV-1-associated myelopathy (HAM/TSP). The chain's CDR3 is CASSRFPGELFF. CDR3 nucleotides: TGTGCCAGCAGCCGATTCCCCGGGGAGCTGTTTTTT.